These 5 T cell receptor beta chains share one sample of origin, sequenced in a study of blood T cells in healthy people across ages. Through a sample-barcoded 5' primer and a J-beta primer mix, a second PCR was run for about 6 to 11 cycles. TCRdb reprocessed the 5' RACE reads with MiXCR, giving one entry per CDR3 protein. The data show about 970,000 distinct CDR3 sequences, roughly 47% seen once. The sequenced material came from blood. The receptors originated from a woman aged 55-75 years in good health.

The V gene is TRBV7-9, the J gene TRBJ1-5; TRBD1 is a possible D gene (5 bases). The V and J ends lost 1 base and 2 bases respectively, with 12 bases between them. In germline, CDR1 is SEHNR, CDR2 FQNEAQ (reference sequence). The CDR3 is made up of 16 amino acids. The CDR3 spells CASSLEAGQGNQPQHF. As DNA, the CDR3 is TGTGCCAGCAGCTTAGAGGCAGGGCAGGGCAATCAGCCCCAGCATTTT.

The rearrangement uses TRBV20-1 and TRBJ1-5; D may be TRBD1 (6 bases). The CDR3 loop spans 15 amino acids. CDR1 DFQATT and CDR2 SNEGSKA come from the germline V gene (reference sequence). The germline V and J ends were trimmed by 7 bases and 5 bases, with 21 bases remaining between them. CDR3 region: CSVTREGRQDQPQHF. The CDR3 nucleotides read TGCAGTGTCACGAGGGAGGGTCGACAGGATCAGCCCCAGCATTTT.

This clonotype was detected only a few times. This rearrangement joins TRBV2 to TRBJ1-4; D perhaps matches TRBD1 (6 bases). CDR1 is SNHLY and CDR2 is FYNNEI in the germline V gene. With 4 bases removed from V and 7 bases from J, the gap between germline ends came to 10 bases. The CDR3 is 13 amino acids. The CDR3 loop reads CASSAGVGEKLFF. The CDR3 DNA follows: TGTGCCAGCAGTGCAGGGGTTGGTGAAAAACTGTTTTTT.

The rearrangement uses TRBV24-1 and TRBJ2-4, with D unclear. Germline CDR1 is KGHDR and CDR2 is SFDVKD. The CDR3 is made up of 12 amino acids. V lost 6 bases, J lost 10 bases, and 12 bases lay in between. The CDR3 nucleotides read TGTGCCACCAGTACGAGGAGCGAGATTCAGTACTTC. Protein sequence: CATSTRSEIQYF.

The rearrangement links TRBV7-9 to TRBJ2-2, with 10 bases fitting TRBD2. The CDR3 consists of 15 residues. Germline lookup yields CDR1 SEHNR and CDR2 FQNEAQ (reference sequence). V lost 10 bases to trimming and J lost 1 base; unmatched junction nucleotides: 6. The CDR3 sequence is CATTGLAENTGELFF. Here the CDR3 DNA reads TGTGCCACCACTGGACTAGCGGAGAACACCGGGGAGCTGTTTTTT.